This passage covers 31 T cell receptor beta chains from one sample sequenced in a study of T cells in localized non-small cell lung cancer. Here immunoSEQ multiplex PCR was the method, and the copy in TCRdb shows in-frame clones only, minus some. The data show roughly 38,000 clones, around 87% seen once. The sequencing used peripheral blood, collected before any cancer treatment. The source is a man aged 18-55 years with stage I lung adenocarcinoma.

V gene TRBV28 combines with J gene TRBJ1-2; unclear D gene. The CDR3 is 14 amino acids. Trimming left V 2 bases short and J 4 bases short, with 11 bases between. Germline values: CDR1 MDHEN, CDR2 SYDVKM. The CDR3 here is CASSLPNSLYGYTF. The CDR3 DNA is TGTGCCAGCAGTTTACCAAATAGTCTCTATGGCTACACCTTC.

The chain recombines TRBV11-2 with TRBJ1-3; 7 bases fit TRBD1. Trimming cost V 4 bases and J 2 bases; bases outside gene matches: 8. Germline lookup yields CDR1 SGHAT and CDR2 FQNNGV. CDR3 length equals 16 residues. CDR3 sequence: CASSSARQGAGNTIYF. The CDR3 region has the DNA TGTGCCAGCAGCTCCGCCCGACAGGGCGCTGGAAACACCATATATTTT. The complete variable domain, with remaining parts taken from reference TRBV11-2 and TRBJ1-3, reads EAGVAQSPRYKIIEKRQSVAFWCNPISGHATLYWYQQILGQGPKLLIQFQNNGVVDDSQLPKDRFSAERLKGVDSTLKIQPAKLEDSAVYLCASSSARQGAGNTIYFGEGSWLTVV.

V gene TRBV5-1 combines with J gene TRBJ2-2, with a weak D call TRBD1 (5 bases). Germline CDR1 SGHRS, CDR2 YFSETQ. Between the trimmed V and J ends, which lost 10 bases and 2 bases, there was a span of 15 bases. The CDR3 runs to 14 residues. CDR3 loop: CAHKAGPNTGELFF. CDR3 sequence (DNA): TGCGCCCACAAGGCAGGGCCAAACACCGGGGAGCTGTTTTTT.

The CDR3 here is CASSVTENYGYTF. CDR3 bases: TGTGCCAGCAGCGTAACAGAAAACTATGGCTACACCTTC. The genes are TRBV9 and TRBJ1-2; no firm D call. The CDR3 contains 13 residues. CDR1 and CDR2 from the germline V gene are SGDLS and YYNGEE. Trimming took off 1 base at V and 2 bases at J, with 6 bases between the two ends.

The chain recombines TRBV7-2 with TRBJ2-7; D remains ambiguous. CDR1 SGHTA and CDR2 FQGNSA come from the germline V gene. V was trimmed by 8 bases and J by 0 bases, leaving 14 bases between them. The CDR3 covers 14 residues. The CDR3 spells CASRLGSSSYEQYF. The CDR3 nucleotides are TGTGCCAGCCGTCTTGGTTCGAGCTCCTACGAGCAGTACTTC.

The chain links TRBV7-2 to TRBJ2-3, with TRBD2 matching over 13 bases. The V gene end was trimmed by 2 bases and the J gene end by 1 base; junction bases not matched to a gene: 0. CDR1 and CDR2 from the germline V gene are SGHTA and FQGNSA. There are 16 residues in the CDR3. The CDR3 sequence: CASSLTSGGGTDTQYF. CDR3 coding DNA: TGTGCCAGCAGCTTAACTAGCGGGGGGGGCACAGATACGCAGTATTTT.

V usage is TRBV28 and J usage is TRBJ1-1, with TRBD1 as a possible D gene (5 bases). Germline CDR1 is MDHEN and CDR2 is SYDVKM. The CDR3 is 13 residues long. V lost 7 bases to trimming and J lost 9 bases, with 18 bases between them. The CDR3 loop is CASIHPRDRKAFF. The CDR3 nucleotides read TGTGCCAGCATCCACCCCAGGGATAGGAAAGCTTTCTTT.

V gene TRBV9 combines with J gene TRBJ1-2, with D unclear. Germline V CDR1 and CDR2: SGDLS, YYNGEE. CDR3 length equals 13 residues. V shed 2 bases and J shed 1 base, with 6 bases lying between them. The CDR3 region is CASSVRDNYGYTF. CDR3 bases: TGTGCCAGCAGCGTTAGAGATAACTATGGCTACACCTTC.

The J gene is TRBJ2-1, the V gene TRBV19; tentative D call: TRBD1 (5 bases). The germline V gene encodes CDR1 LNHDA and CDR2 SQIVND (reference sequence). The CDR3 is 15 residues long. Trimming shortened V by 4 bases and J by 0 bases, and 10 bases separated the two germline ends. CDR3 residues: CASSSYRSSYNEQFF. As DNA, the CDR3 is TGTGCCAGTAGTAGCTACAGGTCCTCCTACAATGAGCAGTTCTTC.

The chain has TRBV5-1 and TRBJ1-4, with 8 bases identical to TRBD1. Germline lookup yields CDR1 SGHRS and CDR2 YFSETQ. This CDR3 has 15 amino acids. J was trimmed by 5 bases and V by 2 bases; bases with no gene match: 5. CDR3 sequence reads: CASSFLTGVNEKLFF. For the CDR3, the DNA is TGCGCCAGCAGCTTCCTGACAGGGGTAAATGAAAAACTGTTTTTT.

The chain joins TRBV28 to TRBJ2-7; 8 positions match TRBD1. Per germline, CDR1 MDHEN and CDR2 SYDVKM. Unmatched junction bases numbered 22, after V lost 7 bases and J lost 2 bases. The CDR3 contains 19 residues. The CDR3 protein is CASTPPWASPGTGAYEQYF. CDR3 DNA: TGTGCCAGCACCCCACCCTGGGCCTCCCCCGGGACAGGTGCCTACGAGCAGTACTTC.

This clone has a handful of counts. The chain uses TRBV4-2 and TRBJ1-2; D uncertain. There are 11 residues in the CDR3. From germline, CDR1 is LGHNA and CDR2 YNFKEQ. Trimming stripped 0 bases from V and 8 bases from J, with 4 bases between. Here the CDR3 reads CASSQDWGYTF. CDR3 DNA: TGTGCCAGCAGCCAAGATTGGGGCTACACCTTC.

The chain uses TRBV6-1 and TRBJ2-3; TRBD1 or TRBD2 may be the D gene (5 bases each). Germline lookup yields CDR1 MNHNS and CDR2 SASEGT. Trimming stripped 5 bases from V and 5 bases from J, with 11 bases between. The CDR3 contains 13 residues. The CDR3 loop is CASSRDRRDTQYF. The CDR3, as DNA: TGTGCCAGCAGTAGGGACCGACGAGATACGCAGTATTTT.

V usage is TRBV6-5 and J usage is TRBJ2-3; TRBD1 might be the D (6 bases). The CDR3 is 15 residues long. Trimming removed 7 bases at V and 0 bases at J, with 14 bases between. Looked up from germline, CDR1 is MNHEY and CDR2 is SVGAGI. The CDR3 DNA reads TGTGCCAGCAAAATAAGACAGGCCAGCACAGATACGCAGTATTTT. The encoded protein is CASKIRQASTDTQYF.

V is TRBV5-4 and J is TRBJ2-5; 8 bases are a match to TRBD1. CDR3 length: 14 residues. From germline, CDR1 is SGHNT and CDR2 YYREEE (reference sequence). J lost 2 bases, V lost 3 bases, and 3 bases had no gene match. The CDR3 reads CASSSTGVQETQYF. For the CDR3, the DNA is TGTGCCAGCAGCTCGACAGGGGTTCAAGAGACCCAGTACTTC. Based on the CDR3 plus reference TRBV5-4 and TRBJ2-5, the full variable domain is ETGVTQSPTHLIKTRGQQVTLRCSSQSGHNTVSWYQQALGQGPQFIFQYYREEENGRGNFPPRFSGLQFPNYSSELNVNALELDDSALYLCASSSTGVQETQYFGPGTRLLVL.

V gene TRBV9 combines with J gene TRBJ1-4; no clear D. The V end was cut by 0 bases, the J end by 8 bases, with 14 bases between. The length of the CDR3 is 15 residues. The germline V gene has CDR1 SGDLS and CDR2 YYNGEE. The CDR3 protein is CASSVGDESREKLFF. In DNA form, the CDR3 reads TGTGCCAGCAGCGTAGGGGATGAATCGAGGGAAAAACTGTTTTTT.

The rearrangement links TRBV30 to TRBJ1-6; tentatively, D is TRBD1 (5 bases). The CDR3 loop spans 13 amino acids. CDR1 and CDR2 (germline): GTSNPN, SVGIG (reference sequence). The V gene lost 5 bases and the J gene lost 3 bases, with 8 bases spanning the gap. This chain's CDR3 is CAWHQGYNSPLHF. In DNA form, the CDR3 reads TGTGCCTGGCACCAGGGCTATAATTCACCCCTCCACTTT.

This chain connects TRBV27 to TRBJ1-6; 7 positions match TRBD1. V lost 0 bases and J lost 7; bases outside the gene matches: 9. The CDR3 is 17 amino acids. Germline V lookup: CDR1 MNHEY, CDR2 SMNVEV (reference sequence). CDR3 bases: TGTGCCAGCAGTTTATCTTCCACAGGGGATAAAAATTCACCCCTCCACTTT. As protein: CASSLSSTGDKNSPLHF.

The rearrangement links TRBV6-5 to TRBJ1-4; weak D call: TRBD1 (6 bases). The CDR3 totals 14 residues. V shed 6 bases and J shed 8 bases, with 16 bases lying between them. The germline V gene has CDR1 MNHEY and CDR2 SVGAGI. CDR3 DNA: TGTGCCAGCAGCTACAACGTCCAGGGGGAAAAACTGTTTTTT. This translates into CASSYNVQGEKLFF.

This chain's CDR3 is CASSASGMVYEQYF. In nucleotides, the CDR3 is TGTGCCAGCAGTGCTTCTGGGATGGTCTACGAGCAGTACTTC. This sequence joins TRBV25-1 and TRBJ2-7; D is undetermined. The germline CDR1 and CDR2 sequences are MGHDK and SYGVNS. CDR3 length: 14 residues. The germline V and J ends were trimmed by 4 bases and 3 bases, with 13 bases remaining between them.

J is TRBJ1-6 and V is TRBV7-9; possible D gene TRBD1, 5 bases. The CDR3 runs 14 residues. The V end lost 5 bases, the J end lost 3 bases, and 8 bases lay between the germline ends. Germline CDR1 is SEHNR and CDR2 is FQNEAQ (reference sequence). CDR3 in amino acids: CASSGGRYNSPLHF. The CDR3 region has the DNA TGTGCCAGCAGCGGGGGACGCTATAATTCACCCCTCCACTTT.

The rearrangement links TRBV19 to TRBJ1-4, with a tentative D call TRBD1 (6 bases). This CDR3 is built from 13 residues. Trimming took 10 bases from V and 4 from J, leaving 13 bases between them. Germline V lookup: CDR1 LNHDA, CDR2 SQIVND (reference sequence). CDR3 residues: CAIPDRNNEKLFF. Here the CDR3 DNA reads TGTGCCATTCCAGACAGGAATAATGAAAAACTGTTTTTT. Drawing the rest from reference TRBV19 and TRBJ1-4, the complete variable domain is DGGITQSPKYLFRKEGQNVTLSCEQNLNHDAMYWYRQDPGQGLRLIYYSQIVNDFQKGDIAEGYSVSREKKESFPLTVTSAQKNPTAFYLCAIPDRNNEKLFFGSGTQLSVL.

The rearrangement uses TRBV6-5 and TRBJ2-5; D tentatively fits TRBD1 or TRBD2 (5 bases each). In germline, CDR1 is MNHEY, CDR2 SVGAGI. V was trimmed by 2 bases and J by 1 base, leaving 11 bases between them. CDR3 length equals 15 residues. CDR3 protein: CASSYAEGIQETQYF. As DNA, the CDR3 is TGTGCCAGCAGTTACGCCGAGGGGATCCAAGAGACCCAGTACTTC.

The V gene is TRBV28, the J gene TRBJ2-2, with TRBD1 matching over 9 bases. The CDR3 is 13 amino acids. After removal of 6 bases from V and 7 bases from J, the junction contained 3 bases not matched to a gene. Looked up from germline, CDR1 is MDHEN and CDR2 is SYDVKM. CDR3 sequence: CASRWTGDGELFF. In DNA form, the CDR3 reads TGTGCCAGCAGGTGGACAGGGGACGGGGAGCTGTTTTTT.

This chain links TRBV19 with TRBJ2-3; the D gene is possibly TRBD1 (6 bases). Germline V lookup: CDR1 LNHDA, CDR2 SQIVND (reference sequence). The CDR3 length is 14 residues. V lost 7 bases and J 0 bases, leaving 11 bases between the germline ends. The CDR3 DNA follows: TGTGCCAGTACTCTGAGGGGGAGCACAGATACGCAGTATTTT. This codes for CASTLRGSTDTQYF.

The chain links TRBV7-2 to TRBJ1-2; D gene uncertain. With 1 base removed from V and 6 bases from J, the gap between germline ends came to 6 bases. The CDR3 loop spans 12 amino acids. Germline assignment: CDR1 SGHTA and CDR2 FQGNSA. The CDR3 DNA sequence: TGTGCCAGCAGCTTAGATGGACATGGCTACACCTTC. This encodes CASSLDGHGYTF.

The V gene is TRBV7-6, the J gene TRBJ1-6, with TRBD1 as a possible D gene (5 bases). CDR1 and CDR2 (germline): SGHVS, FNYEAQ. The CDR3 sequence is 14 residues long. V lost 5 bases and J 5 bases, leaving 10 bases between the germline ends. The CDR3 sequence is CASSMTDNNSPLHF. The CDR3 DNA sequence: TGTGCCAGCAGCATGACAGATAATAATTCACCCCTCCACTTT.

The rearrangement uses TRBV7-2 and TRBJ1-1; possible D gene TRBD1, 5 bases. The V gene lost 1 base and the J gene lost 1 base, with 7 bases spanning the gap. Germline V gene data show CDR1 as SGHTA and CDR2 as FQGNSA. The CDR3 contains 14 residues. The chain's CDR3 is CASSLVGGNTEAFF. In nucleotides, the CDR3 is TGTGCCAGCAGCTTAGTCGGGGGGAACACTGAAGCTTTCTTT.

The CDR3 nucleotides read TGCGCCAGCAGCCGGACCCCGAGGGGGCTAGTCCCGGCAGATACGCAGTATTTT. Protein sequence: CASSRTPRGLVPADTQYF. The chain links TRBV23-1 to TRBJ2-3, with 7 bases matching TRBD1. TRBV23-1 has ORF status, its function being uncertain. The CDR3 is made up of 18 amino acids. Trimming took 6 bases from V and 4 from J; bases not matched to a gene: 19.

The rearrangement uses TRBV4-3 and TRBJ1-2; D ambiguous. CDR1 and CDR2 from the germline V gene are LGHNA and YSLEER. V lost 0 bases and J 4 bases, leaving 12 bases between the germline ends. The CDR3 contains 15 residues. The CDR3 coding sequence is TGCGCCAGCAGCCAAGATCCCGACGGTTCCTATGGCTACACCTTC. Translated: CASSQDPDGSYGYTF.

This chain joins TRBV5-6 and TRBJ1-1, with D tentatively TRBD1 (6 bases). CDR3 length: 15 amino acids. The germline V gene encodes CDR1 SGHDT and CDR2 YYEEEE. V was shortened by 2 bases and J by 0 bases, with 11 bases between the two germline ends. The CDR3 DNA sequence: TGTGCCAGCAGCTTACAGGGTAACATGAACACTGAAGCTTTCTTT. This encodes CASSLQGNMNTEAFF. Looking up the rest from reference TRBV5-6 and TRBJ1-1 gives the full variable domain: DAGVTQSPTHLIKTRGQQVTLRCSPKSGHDTVSWYQQALGQGPQFIFQYYEEEERQRGNFPDRFSGHQFPNYSSELNVNALLLGDSALYLCASSLQGNMNTEAFFGQGTRLTVV.